The 29 T cell receptor beta chains listed next were all sequenced from one sample in a study of Graves' ophthalmopathy and Graves' hyperthyroidism. As the template, RNA transcripts were used to amplify TCR beta CDR3 regions. Second-round multiplex PCR followed a first-round RT-PCR using HTBI primers. TCRdb re-derived calls from the multiplex PCR reads in MiXCR, one entry per CDR3 protein. The sample lists approximately 210,000 distinct CDR3 sequences; roughly 27% were seen once. The sample comprised peripheral blood. These receptors all come from a man aged 50 to 59 with Graves' ophthalmopathy.

This clonotype was seen ten or more times. The gene calls are TRBV6-5 and TRBJ2-7, with TRBD2 identical over 8 bases. Germline lookup yields CDR1 MNHEY and CDR2 SVGAGI. Losses at the gene ends were 0 bases for V and 2 bases for J; bases not matched to a gene: 3. This CDR3 is 15 amino acids long. CDR3 protein: CASSYSAGGTYEQYF. Written as DNA, the CDR3 is TGTGCCAGCAGTTACTCGGCGGGAGGAACCTACGAGCAGTACTTC.

This clonotype was found many times. The gene calls are TRBV7-8 and TRBJ2-7; 7 bases fit TRBD2. Germline V CDR1 and CDR2: SGHVS, FQNEAQ. The CDR3 consists of 13 residues. V was clipped by 5 bases and J by 4 bases; unmatched bases: 5. CDR3 region: CASSPRAGYEQYF. The CDR3 DNA reads as TGTGCCAGCAGCCCCAGAGCGGGGTACGAGCAGTACTTC. Supplemented by reference TRBV7-8 and TRBJ2-7, the full variable domain reads GAGVSQSPRYKVAKRGQDVALRCDPISGHVSLFWYQQALGQGPEFLTYFQNEAQLDKSGLPSDRFFAERPEGSVSTLKIQRTQQEDSAVYLCASSPRAGYEQYFGPGTRLTVT.

This clonotype occurred many times. V is TRBV28 and J is TRBJ2-7, with D perhaps matching TRBD2 (5 bases). The CDR3 runs 13 residues. Trimming shortened V by 2 bases and J by 3 bases, and 8 bases separated the two germline ends. Germline V gives CDR1 MDHEN, CDR2 SYDVKM. CDR3 coding DNA: TGTGCCAGCAGTTTACCGGGAAGCTACGAGCAGTACTTC. Its translation: CASSLPGSYEQYF.

The chain has TRBV28 and TRBJ2-5; no definite D call. V was clipped by 5 bases and J by 5 bases, with 12 bases between them. In germline, CDR1 is MDHEN, CDR2 SYDVKM. The CDR3 has 13 amino acids. CDR3 nucleotide sequence: TGTGCCAGCAGTCCGCCCCAGTGGGAGACCCAGTACTTC. Amino acids: CASSPPQWETQYF. Supplemented by reference TRBV28 and TRBJ2-5, the full variable domain reads DVKVTQSSRYLVKRTGEKVFLECVQDMDHENMFWYRQDPGLGLRLIYFSYDVKMKEKGDIPEGYSVSREKKERFSLILESASTNQTSMYLCASSPPQWETQYFGPGTRLLVL.

This clonotype was observed at least ten times. The chain joins TRBV18 to TRBJ2-7, with 7 bases lining up with TRBD1. Germline assignment: CDR1 KGHSH and CDR2 LQKENI. The CDR3 extends over 15 amino acids. Losses at the gene ends were 4 bases for V and 3 bases for J; bases not matched to a gene: 9. CDR3 loop: CASSQTTGINYEQYF. The CDR3 coding sequence is TGTGCCAGCTCACAAACGACAGGGATTAACTACGAGCAGTACTTC. The full variable domain, with the rest looked up from reference TRBV18 and TRBJ2-7, is NAGVMQNPRHLVRRRGQEARLRCSPMKGHSHVYWYRQLPEEGLKFMVYLQKENIIDESGMPKERFSAEFPKEGPSILRIQQVVRGDSAAYFCASSQTTGINYEQYFGPGTRLTVT.

The chain uses TRBV4-1 and TRBJ2-5; a weak D match, TRBD1 (5 bases). The V end lost 4 bases, the J end lost 1 base, and 19 bases lay between the germline ends. Germline lookup yields CDR1 MGHRA and CDR2 YSYEKL. The CDR3 totals 17 residues. CDR3 nucleotides: TGCGCCAGCAGCCGGTCTGCCCTGGGCAGGGCCCAAGAGACCCAGTACTTC. This translates into CASSRSALGRAQETQYF.

This clonotype showed up many times. This chain joins TRBV7-6 and TRBJ1-1; 9 bases line up with TRBD1. Germline-derived CDR1 and CDR2 are SGHVS and FNYEAQ. V was pared by 5 bases and J by 4 bases, with 8 bases of the junction left unmatched. This CDR3 region has 15 residues. The CDR3 reads CASSPGQGLSTEAFF. CDR3 nucleotides: TGTGCCAGCAGCCCGGGACAGGGTTTGAGCACTGAAGCTTTCTTT.

Ten or more counts support this clonotype. In nucleotides, the CDR3 is TGTGCCAGCAGCCCTTCGGGAAGCCTAAAACAACAGAACACTGAAGCTTTCTTT. Amino acid sequence: CASSPSGSLKQQNTEAFF. This chain connects TRBV28 to TRBJ1-1; D is unclear. V was shortened by 6 bases and J by 1 base, with 24 bases between the two germline ends. Per germline, CDR1 MDHEN and CDR2 SYDVKM. The CDR3 extends over 18 amino acids.

The rearrangement links TRBV29-1 to TRBJ1-2; D not certain. V was cut by 4 bases and J by 6 bases, with 9 bases left in between. This CDR3 has 11 residues. Germline V gene lookup returns CDR1 SQVTM and CDR2 ANQGSEA. The CDR3 here is CSVVAGNGYTF. CDR3 nucleotides: TGCAGCGTTGTGGCCGGGAATGGCTACACCTTC.

The chain recombines TRBV18 with TRBJ1-5; no definite D call. Trimming cost V 6 bases and J 5 bases, with 14 bases left between them. The CDR3 consists of 14 residues. CDR1 is KGHSH, CDR2 LQKENI, per germline. CDR3 sequence reads: CASSPMGGDQPQHF. The CDR3 bases are TGTGCCAGCTCCCCTATGGGAGGCGATCAGCCCCAGCATTTT.

This clonotype showed up many times. This sequence joins TRBV29-1 and TRBJ2-3; TRBD2 agrees at 13 bases. V was clipped by 4 bases and J by 2 bases; unmatched bases: 6. CDR1 SQVTM and CDR2 ANQGSEA come from the germline V gene. The CDR3 spans 16 residues. DNA for the CDR3: TGCAGCGTTGCCAGGACTAGCGGGAGAGCCACAGATACGCAGTATTTT. As protein: CSVARTSGRATDTQYF.

The J gene is TRBJ2-7, the V gene TRBV11-2; the D gene could be TRBD1 or TRBD2 (5 bases each). The germline CDR1 and CDR2 sequences are SGHAT and FQNNGV. V lost 5 bases and J 0 bases, leaving 17 bases between the germline ends. The CDR3 consists of 16 residues. The CDR3 DNA is TGTGCCAGCAGCCCGATCGGGACCGCCAGCTCCTACGAGCAGTACTTC. Encoded protein: CASSPIGTASSYEQYF.

There are many counts of this clonotype. The CDR3 nucleotides are TGTGCCAGCAGCTTAGGGACAGCCTACGAGCAGTACTTC. The encoded protein is CASSLGTAYEQYF. The chain links TRBV7-8 to TRBJ2-7; the D gene is possibly TRBD1 (6 bases). Germline values: CDR1 SGHVS, CDR2 FQNEAQ. V was shortened by 1 base and J by 2 bases, with 6 bases between the two germline ends. The CDR3 is 13 residues long.

The rearrangement uses TRBV9 and TRBJ2-7; TRBD1 matches at 8 bases. J lost 0 bases, V lost 1 base, and 0 bases had no gene match. Looked up from germline, CDR1 is SGDLS and CDR2 is YYNGEE. The CDR3 length is 14 residues. This CDR3 reads CASSVQGASYEQYF. CDR3 DNA: TGTGCCAGCAGCGTACAGGGGGCCTCCTACGAGCAGTACTTC.

This clonotype was recorded at least ten times. The chain carries TRBV7-8 and TRBJ2-4, with D perhaps given as TRBD1 or TRBD2 (5 bases each). The CDR3 runs to 14 residues. CDR1 and CDR2 (germline): SGHVS, FQNEAQ. Deletions cut 5 bases from V and 7 bases from J, with 15 bases between. The CDR3 DNA sequence: TGTGCCAGCAGCCCCCAGGGCTCGGGGAACATTCAGTACTTC. It encodes CASSPQGSGNIQYF.

This clonotype appeared many times. The chain combines TRBV7-9 with TRBJ2-7, with D unresolved. This CDR3 region has 13 residues. The germline V gene has CDR1 SEHNR and CDR2 FQNEAQ (reference sequence). Trimming took 4 bases from V and 3 from J, leaving 10 bases between them. CDR3 sequence: CASSSDPYYEQYF. CDR3 nucleotides: TGTGCCAGCAGCTCGGACCCCTACTACGAGCAGTACTTC.

The chain has TRBV28 and TRBJ2-5; TRBD2 might be the D (6 bases). The V and J ends lost 5 bases and 2 bases respectively, with 12 bases between them. In germline, CDR1 is MDHEN, CDR2 SYDVKM. This CDR3 spans 14 amino acids. In DNA form, the CDR3 reads TGTGCCAGCAGTCACCCGGAGGGTCAAGAGACCCAGTACTTC. Encoded protein: CASSHPEGQETQYF.

The rearrangement joins TRBV7-2 to TRBJ1-6, with D uncertain. The CDR3 runs to 14 residues. V was clipped by 1 base and J by 7 bases, with 8 bases between them. Germline assignment: CDR1 SGHTA and CDR2 FQGNSA. The CDR3 DNA sequence: TGTGCCAGCAGCTTAGAGTTCCGGAATTCACCCCTCCACTTT. Its translation: CASSLEFRNSPLHF.

This clonotype was observed many times. The CDR3 is CASTRVREQYF. As DNA, the CDR3 is TGTGCCAGCACCAGGGTGCGAGAGCAGTACTTC. The chain has TRBV7-9 and TRBJ2-7, with D perhaps TRBD1 (5 bases). This CDR3 is 11 amino acids long. Germline V CDR1 and CDR2: SEHNR, FQNEAQ (reference sequence). Trimming took off 7 bases at V and 7 bases at J, with 11 bases between the two ends.

This clonotype was observed at least ten times. The chain joins TRBV5-1 to TRBJ1-1; 7 bases match TRBD1. The V and J ends lost 6 bases and 8 bases, in that order; junction bases with no gene match: 13. The CDR3 contains 14 residues. Germline values: CDR1 SGHRS, CDR2 YFSETQ. The CDR3, as DNA: TGCGCCAGCAAGGCTGACAGGGCAGGGGGGGAAGCTTTCTTT. Protein sequence: CASKADRAGGEAFF.

This clonotype was detected only a few times. The V call is TRBV12-3 or TRBV12-4, the J call TRBJ1-2; TRBD1 matches 9 bases. This CDR3 is 14 amino acids long. V was pared by 10 bases and J by 7 bases, with 13 bases of the junction left unmatched. In DNA, the CDR3 is TGTGCCAACTCCGGCCGGGACAGGGCTTTTGGCTACACCTTC. This sequence encodes CANSGRDRAFGYTF.

This clonotype appeared many times. The V gene is TRBV10-3, the J gene TRBJ2-7; D uncertain. CDR3 length equals 13 residues. The V end was cut by 6 bases, the J end by 5 bases, with 14 bases between. CDR1 and CDR2 from the germline V gene are ENHRY and SYGVKD. As DNA, the CDR3 is TGTGCCATCAGCAAAGACTGGGGTGACGAGCAGTACTTC. This sequence encodes CAISKDWGDEQYF.

As regards this clonotype: This may be a read error: a much more frequent sequence differs by one nucleotide. The V call is TRBV5-4, the J call TRBJ1-2; 8 bases map to TRBD1. Germline lookup yields CDR1 SGHNT and CDR2 YYREEE (reference sequence). The CDR3 spans 15 residues. Here the CDR3 reads CTSSRGTGENYGYTF. The CDR3 bases are TGTACCAGCAGCCGCGGGACAGGAGAAAACTATGGCTACACCTTC.

This clonotype was recorded at least ten times. The chain joins TRBV27 to TRBJ1-5; the match to TRBD1 covers 12 bases. The germline CDR1 and CDR2 sequences are MNHEY and SMNVEV (reference sequence). V was clipped by 7 bases and J by 0 bases; unmatched bases: 4. CDR3 length: 16 residues. The CDR3 DNA sequence: TGTGCCAGCAACCCGGGACAGGGGGCTAGCAATCAGCCCCAGCATTTT. Translating it yields CASNPGQGASNQPQHF.

This clonotype was recorded at least ten times. The J gene is TRBJ2-7, the V gene TRBV7-2; TRBD2 is a possible D gene (6 bases). The germline CDR1 and CDR2 sequences are SGHTA and FQGNSA. Trimming cost V 1 base and J 5 bases, with 12 bases left between them. The CDR3 extends over 14 amino acids. The CDR3: CASSLEGGLNEQYF. CDR3 DNA: TGTGCCAGCAGCTTAGAGGGAGGCCTAAACGAGCAGTACTTC.

This clonotype was counted at least ten times. CDR3 protein: CASSSGLVPETQYF. The CDR3 nucleotides are TGTGCCAGCAGTTCCGGACTAGTCCCGGAGACCCAGTACTTC. The chain couples TRBV6-5 to TRBJ2-5; TRBD2 agrees at 7 bases. The CDR3 covers 14 residues. The germline CDR1 and CDR2 sequences are MNHEY and SVGAGI. V shed 4 bases and J 5 bases; nucleotides not matched to a gene: 7.

J is TRBJ2-7 and V is TRBV28; 8 nucleotides match TRBD1. The CDR3 loop spans 15 amino acids. V lost 1 base, J lost 6 bases, and 8 bases stayed unmatched. The germline V gene encodes CDR1 MDHEN and CDR2 SYDVKM. For the CDR3, the DNA is TGTGCCAGCAGTTTATCCTCGGACAGGGCTGGCGAGCAGTACTTC. It codes for CASSLSSDRAGEQYF.

This clonotype showed up many times. The chain carries TRBV7-8 and TRBJ2-7, with TRBD1 identical over 10 bases. The CDR3 runs 15 residues. Germline CDR1 reads SGHVS; CDR2 reads FQNEAQ. Germline trimming cut 0 bases from V and 3 bases from J; bases unmatched to any gene: 2. The CDR3, as DNA: TGTGCCAGCAGCTTAGCGGACAGGGGGAACTACGAGCAGTACTTC. Translating it yields CASSLADRGNYEQYF.

J is TRBJ1-5 and V is TRBV6-2 or TRBV6-3, with D possibly matching TRBD1 (6 bases). The germline V and J ends were trimmed by 7 bases and 5 bases, with 15 bases remaining between them. This CDR3 has 14 amino acids. From germline, CDR1 is MNHEY and CDR2 SVGEGT. CDR3 nucleotides: TGTGCCAGCAACACCGGGGACACCCATCAGCCCCAGCATTTT. Translation: CASNTGDTHQPQHF.